This TCR beta chain was sequenced for a study of T cells in Graves' hyperthyroidism and ophthalmopathy. This clonotype appeared a few times. What was amplified from RNA transcripts were TCR beta CDR3 regions. First-round RT-PCR with HTBI primers amplified the TCR CDR3 region. TCRdb ran MiXCR on the multiplex PCR reads and lists one entry per CDR3 protein. The sample has 550,000 to 600,000 distinct CDR3 sequences, more than 13% seen once. The specimen sequenced was blood. This sequence originates from a woman between 18 and 30 years old with Graves' ophthalmopathy.

Here the CDR3 reads CASSQDEGTWGTQYF. CDR3 bases: TGCGCCAGCAGCCAAGATGAGGGGACCTGGGGGACCCAGTACTTC. The V call is TRBV4-1, the J call TRBJ2-5; the D gene could be TRBD1 or TRBD2 (5 bases each). Trimming cost V 0 bases and J 7 bases, with 15 bases left between them. The CDR3 runs to 15 residues. Per the germline V gene, CDR1 is MGHRA and CDR2 is YSYEKL.